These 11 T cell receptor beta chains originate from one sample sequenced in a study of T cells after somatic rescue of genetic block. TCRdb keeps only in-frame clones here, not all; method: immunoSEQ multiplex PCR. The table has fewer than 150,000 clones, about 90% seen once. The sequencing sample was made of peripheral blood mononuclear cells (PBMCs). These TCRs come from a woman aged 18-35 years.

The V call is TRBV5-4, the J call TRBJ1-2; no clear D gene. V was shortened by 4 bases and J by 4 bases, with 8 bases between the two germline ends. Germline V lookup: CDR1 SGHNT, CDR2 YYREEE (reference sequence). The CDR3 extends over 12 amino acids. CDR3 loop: CASSEWGYGYTF. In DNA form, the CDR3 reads TGTGCCAGCAGCGAATGGGGCTATGGCTACACCTTC.

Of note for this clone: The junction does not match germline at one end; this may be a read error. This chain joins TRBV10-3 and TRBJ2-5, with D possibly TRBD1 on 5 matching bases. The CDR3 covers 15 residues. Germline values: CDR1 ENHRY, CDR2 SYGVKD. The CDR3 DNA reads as TGTGCCATCAGTGAGCCCCCCCCAGGGCGTGTCGCCCCTAACTTC. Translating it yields CAISEPPPGRVAPNF.

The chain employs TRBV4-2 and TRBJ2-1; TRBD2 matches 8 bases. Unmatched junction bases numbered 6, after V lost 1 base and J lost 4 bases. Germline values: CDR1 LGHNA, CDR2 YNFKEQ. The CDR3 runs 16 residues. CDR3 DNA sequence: TGTGCCAGCAGCCAAGTGGGGGCTAGCGGGTACAATGAGCAGTTCTTC. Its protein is CASSQVGASGYNEQFF.

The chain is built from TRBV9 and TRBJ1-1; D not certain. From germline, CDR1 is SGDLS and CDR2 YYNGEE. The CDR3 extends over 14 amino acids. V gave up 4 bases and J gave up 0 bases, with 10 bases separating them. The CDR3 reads CASSPRGLNTEAFF. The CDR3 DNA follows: TGTGCCAGCAGCCCTCGGGGATTGAACACTGAAGCTTTCTTT.

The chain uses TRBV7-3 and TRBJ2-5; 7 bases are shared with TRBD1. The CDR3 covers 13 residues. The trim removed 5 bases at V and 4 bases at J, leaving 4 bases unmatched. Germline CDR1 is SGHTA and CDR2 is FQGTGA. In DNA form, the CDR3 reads TGTGCCAGCAGCCTGGGACAGTCAGAGACCCAGTACTTC. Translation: CASSLGQSETQYF.

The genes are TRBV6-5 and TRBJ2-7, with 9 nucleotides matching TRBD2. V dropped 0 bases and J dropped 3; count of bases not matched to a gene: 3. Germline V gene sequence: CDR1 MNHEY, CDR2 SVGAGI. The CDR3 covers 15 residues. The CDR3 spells CASSYSTSGDYEQYF. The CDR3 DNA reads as TGTGCCAGCAGTTACTCGACTAGCGGAGACTACGAGCAGTACTTC.

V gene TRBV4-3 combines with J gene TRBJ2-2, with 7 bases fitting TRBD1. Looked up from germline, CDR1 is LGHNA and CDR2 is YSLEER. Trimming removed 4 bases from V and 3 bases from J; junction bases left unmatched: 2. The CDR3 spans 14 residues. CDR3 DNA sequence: TGCGCCAGCAGCCCCCAGGGGGACACCGGGGAGCTGTTTTTT. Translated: CASSPQGDTGELFF.

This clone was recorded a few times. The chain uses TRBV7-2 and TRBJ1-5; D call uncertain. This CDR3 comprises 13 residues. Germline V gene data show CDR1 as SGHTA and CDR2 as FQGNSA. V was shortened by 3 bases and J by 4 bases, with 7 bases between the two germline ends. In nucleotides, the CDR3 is TGTGCCAGCAGCTTTTGGGAGAATCAGCCCCAGCATTTT. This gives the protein CASSFWENQPQHF. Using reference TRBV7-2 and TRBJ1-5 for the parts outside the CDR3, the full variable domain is GAGVSQSPSNKVTEKGKDVELRCDPISGHTALYWYRQSLGQGLEFLIYFQGNSAPDKSGLPSDRFSAERTGGSVSTLTIQRTQQEDSAVYLCASSFWENQPQHFGDGTRLSIL.

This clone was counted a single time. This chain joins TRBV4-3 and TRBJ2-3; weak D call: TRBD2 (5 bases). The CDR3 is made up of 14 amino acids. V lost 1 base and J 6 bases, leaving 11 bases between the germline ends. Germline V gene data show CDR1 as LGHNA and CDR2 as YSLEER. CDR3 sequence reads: CASSQVTGSDTQYF. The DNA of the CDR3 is TGCGCCAGCAGCCAAGTGACGGGGTCGGATACGCAGTATTTT.

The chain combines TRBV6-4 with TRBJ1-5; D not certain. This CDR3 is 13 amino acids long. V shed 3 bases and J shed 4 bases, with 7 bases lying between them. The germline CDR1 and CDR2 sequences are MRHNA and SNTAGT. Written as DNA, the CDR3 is TGTGCCAGCAGTGAGGAACCTAATCAGCCCCAGCATTTT. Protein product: CASSEEPNQPQHF.

CDR3 sequence (DNA): TGTGCCAGCAGCTTGCTGACAGTTAACACTGAAGCTTTCTTT. Its protein is CASSLLTVNTEAFF. V gene TRBV5-6 combines with J gene TRBJ1-1; possibly TRBD1 for D (5 bases). Germline V gene lookup returns CDR1 SGHDT and CDR2 YYEEEE. This CDR3 comprises 14 residues. Deletions cut 1 base from V and 2 bases from J, with 9 bases between.